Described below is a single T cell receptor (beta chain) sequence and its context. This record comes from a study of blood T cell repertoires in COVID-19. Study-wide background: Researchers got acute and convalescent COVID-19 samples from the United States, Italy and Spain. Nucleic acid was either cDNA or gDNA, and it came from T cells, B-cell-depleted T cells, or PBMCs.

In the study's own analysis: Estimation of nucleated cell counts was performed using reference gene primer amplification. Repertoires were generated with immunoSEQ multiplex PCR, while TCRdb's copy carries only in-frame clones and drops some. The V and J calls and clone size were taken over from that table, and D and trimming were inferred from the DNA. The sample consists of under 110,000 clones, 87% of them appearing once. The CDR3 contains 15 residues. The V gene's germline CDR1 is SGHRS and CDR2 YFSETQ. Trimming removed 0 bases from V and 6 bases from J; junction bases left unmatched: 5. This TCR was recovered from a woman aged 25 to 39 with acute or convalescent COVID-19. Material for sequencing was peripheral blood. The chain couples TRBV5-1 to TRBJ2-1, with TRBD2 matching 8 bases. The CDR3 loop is CASSLAAGGFNEQFF. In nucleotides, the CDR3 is TGCGCCAGCAGCTTGGCTGCGGGGGGCTTCAATGAGCAGTTCTTC.